Below are 21 T cell receptor beta chains sequenced from a single sample in a study of T cells in Graves' hyperthyroidism and ophthalmopathy. RNA transcripts provided the source from which TCR beta CDR3 regions were amplified. A first-round RT-PCR of the TCR CDR3 used the HTBI primer set. TCRdb processed the multiplex PCR reads anew with MiXCR; each CDR3 protein has one entry. Here the sample spans fewer than 400,000 distinct CDR3 sequences, roughly an eighth being singletons. The sequenced sample consisted of blood. These receptors all come from a man aged 45-60 years with Graves' ophthalmopathy.

Points on this clonotype: Germline and junction disagree at one end, which may indicate a read error. The rearrangement joins TRBV11-2 to TRBJ2-7; 8 bases line up with TRBD2. This CDR3 has 15 residues. Germline CDR1 reads SGHAT; CDR2 reads FQNNGV. The CDR3: CASSYDPGRAYEQYF. For the CDR3, the DNA is TGCGCCAGCAGCTACGATCCCGGGAGGGCCTACGAGCAGTACTTC.

This clonotype occurred many times. The rearrangement uses TRBV2 and TRBJ2-7, with 7 bases fitting TRBD2. The CDR3 has 12 amino acids. The junction had 8 bases not matched to a gene; V was cut back by 11 bases and J by 4 bases. In germline, CDR1 is SNHLY, CDR2 FYNNEI. The CDR3 nucleotides read TGTGCCCGCGGGCAGGGAGGGTACGAGCAGTACTTC. This sequence encodes CARGQGGYEQYF.

The table lists this clonotype with a few counts. The gene calls are TRBV7-2 and TRBJ1-3; 8 positions agree with TRBD1. Germline-derived CDR1 and CDR2 are SGHTA and FQGNSA. Unmatched junction bases numbered 9, after V lost 5 bases and J lost 3 bases. CDR3 size: 16 residues. The CDR3 sequence: CASSPTGAFVGNTIYF. CDR3 in DNA: TGTGCCAGCAGCCCGACAGGGGCGTTTGTTGGAAACACCATATATTTT.

There are a few counts of this clonotype. One junction end disagrees with the germline gene, perhaps due to a read error. The genes are TRBV7-7 and TRBJ2-7, with TRBD2 matching 10 bases. CDR1 SSHAT and CDR2 FNYEAQ come from the germline V gene (reference sequence). The CDR3 length is 14 residues. For the CDR3, the DNA is TGTGCTAGCAGCCTTAGCGGGAGGTGGGACGAGCAGTACTTC. Encoded protein: CASSLSGRWDEQYF.

This chain connects TRBV20-1 to TRBJ1-6; possible D gene TRBD1, 5 bases. The V end lost 1 base, the J end lost 0 bases, and 10 bases lay between the germline ends. There are 16 residues in the CDR3. The germline gives CDR1 DFQATT, CDR2 SNEGSKA (reference sequence). In DNA form, the CDR3 reads TGCAGTGCTAGAGCAGCAGGGAGCTCCTATAATTCACCCCTCCACTTT. It encodes CSARAAGSSYNSPLHF.

With respect to this clonotype: A much larger clone differs by one base, so this may be a read error. This chain joins TRBV7-8 and TRBJ2-7; D remains unclear. Germline V gives CDR1 SGHVS, CDR2 FQNEAQ. This CDR3 is 14 amino acids long. CDR3 protein: CAGSSGRISYEQYF. The CDR3 coding sequence is TGTGCCGGCAGCTCCGGACGGATCTCCTACGAGCAGTACTTC.

The genes are TRBV5-6 and TRBJ1-4, with D unclear. The V gene lost 5 bases and the J gene lost 3 bases, with 17 bases spanning the gap. The germline V gene encodes CDR1 SGHDT and CDR2 YYEEEE. There are 16 residues in the CDR3. The CDR3 DNA follows: TGTGCCAGCAGTTCGTATCGCGTCTCCCCTAATGAAAAACTGTTTTTT. It yields the protein CASSSYRVSPNEKLFF.

J is TRBJ2-1 and V is TRBV13; D might be TRBD1 or TRBD2, each matching 6 bases. The CDR3 runs 19 residues. Germline V CDR1 and CDR2: PRHDT, FYEKMQ (reference sequence). V lost 4 bases to trimming and J lost 0 bases, with 22 bases between them. The CDR3 protein is CASSSPPLAWGRSYNEQFF. The CDR3 coding sequence is TGTGCCAGCAGCTCGCCCCCTCTAGCGTGGGGGCGCTCCTACAATGAGCAGTTCTTC. Based on the CDR3 plus reference TRBV13 and TRBJ2-1, the full variable domain is AAGVIQSPRHLIKEKRETATLKCYPIPRHDTVYWYQQGPGQDPQFLISFYEKMQSDKGSIPDRFSAQQFSDYHSELNMSSLELGDSALYFCASSSPPLAWGRSYNEQFFGPGTRLTVL.

This clonotype was counted ten times or more. The chain joins TRBV2 to TRBJ2-3, with TRBD2 as a possible D gene (5 bases). The V gene's germline CDR1 is SNHLY and CDR2 FYNNEI. Trimming left V 6 bases short and J 5 bases short, with 9 bases between. The CDR3 is 12 amino acids. This CDR3 is CASSAGVDTQYF. Here the CDR3 DNA reads TGTGCCAGCAGCGCCGGGGTAGATACGCAGTATTTT.

This clonotype has ten or more counts. V and J are TRBV12-3 or TRBV12-4 and TRBJ2-2; no firm D call. V lost 5 bases and J lost 6, with 10 bases in between. The CDR3 runs to 13 residues. CDR3: CASSPSRSGELFF. CDR3 bases: TGTGCCAGCAGTCCTAGTAGGTCCGGGGAGCTGTTTTTT.

The chain recombines TRBV6-1 with TRBJ2-2; D is unclear. Per the germline V gene, CDR1 is MNHNS and CDR2 is SASEGT. The CDR3 extends over 15 amino acids. Trimming stripped 7 bases from V and 3 bases from J, with 15 bases between. This chain's CDR3 is CASTPASDYTGELFF. CDR3 nucleotide sequence: TGTGCCAGCACTCCTGCGTCAGATTACACCGGGGAGCTGTTTTTT.

This clonotype was seen at least ten times. The chain employs TRBV28 and TRBJ2-3; D call uncertain. V lost 8 bases to trimming and J lost 3 bases, with 12 bases between them. Germline assignment: CDR1 MDHEN and CDR2 SYDVKM. The CDR3 loop spans 13 amino acids. The CDR3: CASLIPATDTQYF. The CDR3 coding sequence is TGTGCCAGCCTCATACCGGCGACAGATACGCAGTATTTT.

This clonotype was observed at least ten times. The V gene is TRBV30, the J gene TRBJ1-2, with a possible D match to TRBD1 (5 bases). Between the trimmed V and J ends, which lost 6 bases and 8 bases, there was a span of 19 bases. The V gene's germline CDR1 is GTSNPN and CDR2 SVGIG (reference sequence). The CDR3 is 13 amino acids. CDR3 nucleotides: TGTGCCTGCCCCTCGATGGGGCTAAGCGGCTACACCTTC. Translating it yields CACPSMGLSGYTF.

Details on this clonotype: This clone may be a read error of a much larger clone one base away. The CDR3 ends on some other residue instead of the conserved phenylalanine or tryptophan, so this is likely a read error. This sequence joins TRBV6-5 and TRBJ2-7, with no clear D. Germline values: CDR1 MNHEY, CDR2 SVGAGI. CDR3 size: 13 residues. V was shortened by 0 bases and J by 4 bases, with 7 bases between the two germline ends. The chain's CDR3 is CASSYSGEYEQYS. In DNA form, the CDR3 reads TGTGCCAGCAGTTACTCGGGTGAATACGAGCAGTACTCC.

This clonotype turned up a few times. The J gene is TRBJ2-2, the V gene TRBV12-3 or TRBV12-4; 7 bases map to TRBD2. V was clipped by 6 bases and J by 4 bases; unmatched bases: 8. The CDR3 consists of 15 residues. CDR3 bases: TGTGCCAGCAGCCGGCTGGGGGAGGGCACCGGGGAGCTGTTTTTT. The encoded protein is CASSRLGEGTGELFF.

In this sample, this clonotype turned up many times. J is TRBJ1-2 and V is TRBV28; 10 positions match TRBD1. Per the germline V gene, CDR1 is MDHEN and CDR2 is SYDVKM. The CDR3 runs 18 residues. The ends lost 4 bases at V and 5 bases at J; junction bases unmatched: 16. CDR3 in amino acids: CASSSPGQGYGGSYGYTF. As DNA, the CDR3 is TGTGCCAGCAGTTCTCCGGGACAGGGGTACGGGGGGTCTTATGGCTACACCTTC.

This clonotype was counted ten times or more. CDR3 protein: CASSQYGSEQYF. The CDR3 DNA reads as TGTGCCAGCAGCCAATATGGGAGCGAGCAGTACTTC. The rearrangement links TRBV3-1 to TRBJ2-7; a weak D match, TRBD2 (5 bases). CDR3 length: 12 amino acids. Germline V gene data show CDR1 as LGHDT and CDR2 as YNNKEL (reference sequence). Trimming took 2 bases from V and 6 from J, leaving 8 bases between them.

V gene TRBV19 combines with J gene TRBJ2-3; TRBD2 matches at 10 bases. V lost 5 bases to trimming and J lost 5 bases; unmatched junction nucleotides: 4. The V gene's germline CDR1 is LNHDA and CDR2 SQIVND (reference sequence). This CDR3 has 14 amino acids. The CDR3 region has the DNA TGTGCCAGTAGTGGCGCTAGCGGGAGAGATACGCAGTATTTT. Translation gives CASSGASGRDTQYF.

The chain carries TRBV6-1 and TRBJ1-6; a possible D gene is TRBD1 (5 bases). Germline CDR1 MNHNS, CDR2 SASEGT. Trimming shortened V by 5 bases and J by 7 bases, and 24 bases separated the two germline ends. There are 18 residues in the CDR3. The CDR3 region has the DNA TGTGCCAGCAGTCTTTCAGGGTTTGGCGGCCAGGAGAATTCACCCCTCCACTTT. Translation: CASSLSGFGGQENSPLHF.

This clonotype showed up many times. V gene TRBV20-1 combines with J gene TRBJ2-1; D possibly uses TRBD1 or TRBD2 (6 bases each). V gave up 3 bases and J gave up 10 bases, with 10 bases separating them. Germline CDR1 reads DFQATT; CDR2 reads SNEGSKA (reference sequence). The CDR3 has 11 residues. The CDR3 loop reads CSASVGGEQFF. For the CDR3, the DNA is TGCAGTGCTAGTGTGGGGGGCGAGCAGTTCTTC.

This clonotype occurred many times. V gene TRBV28 combines with J gene TRBJ2-1, with D hard to call. The germline V gene has CDR1 MDHEN and CDR2 SYDVKM. V was pared by 3 bases and J by 5 bases, with 2 bases between. CDR3 length: 11 residues. The CDR3 spells CASSFNNEQFF. As DNA, the CDR3 is TGTGCCAGCAGTTTCAACAATGAGCAGTTCTTC.